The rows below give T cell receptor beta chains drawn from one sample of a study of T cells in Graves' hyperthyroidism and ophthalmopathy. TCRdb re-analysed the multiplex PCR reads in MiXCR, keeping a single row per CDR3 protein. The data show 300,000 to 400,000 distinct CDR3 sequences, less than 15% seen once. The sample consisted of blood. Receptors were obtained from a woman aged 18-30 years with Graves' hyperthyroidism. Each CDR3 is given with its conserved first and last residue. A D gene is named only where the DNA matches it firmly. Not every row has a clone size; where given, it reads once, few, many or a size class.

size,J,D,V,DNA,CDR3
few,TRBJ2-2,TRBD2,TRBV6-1,TGTGCCGGGGGGGGGGTTGTCACCGGGGAGCTGTTTTTT,CAGGGVVTGELFF
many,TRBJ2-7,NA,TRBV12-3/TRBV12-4,TGTGCCAGCAGTTTAGGTGAGGTAGCGAGCTCCTACGAGCAGTACTTC,CASSLGEVASSYEQYF
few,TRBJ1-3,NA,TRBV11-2,TGTGTCAGCAGCCCGCCCGACGGGGCAGGAAACACCATATATTTT,CVSSPPDGAGNTIYF
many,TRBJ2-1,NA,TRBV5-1,TGCGCCAGCAGCCCTGCGGGGTGGCTAGGTGAGCAGTTCTTC,CASSPAGWLGEQFF
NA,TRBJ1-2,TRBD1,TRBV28,TGTGCCAGCAGTGCTGGACAGGGTGGCTACACCTTC,CASSAGQGGYTF
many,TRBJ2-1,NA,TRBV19,TGTGCCAGTAGGCGAGGGGGGACGAATTACAATGAGCAGTTCTTC,CASRRGGTNYNEQFF
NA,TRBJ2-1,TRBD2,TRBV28,TGTGCCAGCAGTGCCCACCGCGGGAGCGGGCAGTTCTTC,CASSAHRGSGQFF
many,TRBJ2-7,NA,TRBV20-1,TGCAGTGCTTCCGCCGTCGGGAGAAACGAGCAGTACTTC,CSASAVGRNEQYF
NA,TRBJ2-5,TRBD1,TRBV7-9,TGTGCCAGCAGCTTAGCCCAGGGGGTAGGGTTTGAGACCCAGTACTTC,CASSLAQGVGFETQYF
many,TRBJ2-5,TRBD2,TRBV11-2,TGTGCCAGCAGCGCCCAGACTAGCCTCGGGGAGACCCAGTACTTC,CASSAQTSLGETQYF
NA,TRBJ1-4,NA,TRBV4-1,TGCGCCAGCAGCCAGACGGGACAACGGGATGAAAAACTGTTTTTT,CASSQTGQRDEKLFF
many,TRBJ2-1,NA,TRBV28,TGTGCCAGCAGTCACGGGGGTTCCTCCTACAATGAGCAGTTCTTC,CASSHGGSSYNEQFF
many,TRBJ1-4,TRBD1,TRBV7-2,TGTGCCAGCAGCCCCCGGACAGGGGCAGGAAAACTGTTTTTT,CASSPRTGAGKLFF
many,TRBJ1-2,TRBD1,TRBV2,TGTGCCAGCCGGACAGGGGCTACCTATGGCTACACCTTC,CASRTGATYGYTF
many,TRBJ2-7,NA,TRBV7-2,TGTGCCAGCAGCTTTGATGTGGGCCCTGACAACGAGCAGTACTTC,CASSFDVGPDNEQYF
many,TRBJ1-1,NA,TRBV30,TGTGCCTGGAGCGACGGGACCGTCTCCACTTGGGGGACTGAAGCTTTCTTT,CAWSDGTVSTWGTEAFF
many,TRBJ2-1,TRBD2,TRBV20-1,TGCAGTGCTAGAGGCGGGAGCGCCTACAATGAGCAGTTCTTC,CSARGGSAYNEQFF
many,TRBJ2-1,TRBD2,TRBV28,TGTGCCACCTATCAAGAAGTAGCGGGGTACAATGAGCAGTTCTTC,CATYQEVAGYNEQFF
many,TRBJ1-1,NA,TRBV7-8,TGTGCCAGCACAACCCCCGTTCGGGGGAGCAGGAACACTGAAGCTTTCTTT,CASTTPVRGSRNTEAFF
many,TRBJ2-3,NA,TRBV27,TGTGCCGGCACCGGCCAACAAGTAGATACGCAGTATTTT,CAGTGQQVDTQYF
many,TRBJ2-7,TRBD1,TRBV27,TGTGCCAGCAGGCTAACAGGGGGCCGCGAGCAGTACTTC,CASRLTGGREQYF
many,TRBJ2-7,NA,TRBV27,TGTGCCAGCAGTTTAAGGGGGGACTCCTACGAGCAGTACTTC,CASSLRGDSYEQYF
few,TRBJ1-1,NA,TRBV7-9,TGTGCCAGTCGGCGGGGGGCCACATCTGAAGCTTTCTTT,CASRRGATSEAFF
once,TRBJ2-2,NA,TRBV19,TGTGCCAGTAGTATTTCTTCGGCAACCACCGGGGAGCTGTTTTTT,CASSISSATTGELFF
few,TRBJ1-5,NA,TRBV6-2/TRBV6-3,TGTGCCAGCAGCCAACACGATTCTAGACAGCATCAGCCCCAGCATTTT,CASSQHDSRQHQPQHF
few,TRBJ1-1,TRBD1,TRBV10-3,TGTGCCATCAGTGAGCCTGCCGGGACAGGGAAAACTGAAGCTTTCTTT,CAISEPAGTGKTEAFF
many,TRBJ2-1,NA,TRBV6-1,TGTGCCAGCTGTCCGGGGAGCTCCTACAATGAGCAGTTCTTC,CASCPGSSYNEQFF
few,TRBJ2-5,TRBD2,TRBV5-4,TGTGCCAGCTCAGGACTAGCGGGAGGAACGGAGACCCAGTACTTC,CASSGLAGGTETQYF
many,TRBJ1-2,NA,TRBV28,TGTGCCAGCAGTTTACCGTCTAACTATGGCTACACCTTC,CASSLPSNYGYTF
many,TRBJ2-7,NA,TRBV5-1,TGCGCCAGCAGCTCCACCCCCGGACAGTTCTACGAGCAGTACTTC,CASSSTPGQFYEQYF
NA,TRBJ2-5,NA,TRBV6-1,TGTGCCAGCAGCCAAGACAGGTACCAAGAGACCCAGTACTTC,CASSQDRYQETQYF
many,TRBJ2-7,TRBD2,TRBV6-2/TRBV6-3,TGTGCCAGCAGTTATACTCCTAGCGGGAGAGAAGAGCAGTACTTC,CASSYTPSGREEQYF
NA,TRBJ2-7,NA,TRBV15,TGTGCCACCAAGAAAACCGGACGGACATACGAGCAGTACTTC,CATKKTGRTYEQYF
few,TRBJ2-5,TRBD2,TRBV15,TGTGCCACCAGCAACCGGGGGGGGTTGTATTTGGTAGATGTCCACCAAGAGACCCAGTACTTC,CATSNRGGLYLVDVHQETQYF
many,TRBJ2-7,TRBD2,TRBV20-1,TGCAGTGCTAGGGCTCTAGCGGGAGTTGACGAGCAGTACTTC,CSARALAGVDEQYF
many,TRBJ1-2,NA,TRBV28,TGTGCCACCAGCGAAGAAGCATATGGCTACACCTTC,CATSEEAYGYTF
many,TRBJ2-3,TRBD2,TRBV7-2,TGTGCCAGCAGTTCGACTAGCGGGAGAAGGGCAGATACGCAGTATTTT,CASSSTSGRRADTQYF
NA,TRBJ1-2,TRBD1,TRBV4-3,TGCGCCAGCAGCCAAGACCCCGGGACAGAGTATGGACGCGGGGGCTACACCTTC,CASSQDPGTEYGRGGYTF
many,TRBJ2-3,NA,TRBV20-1,TGCAGTGCTGACCCCAGGGTCCCGTCGGCCCCCACAGATACGCAGTATTTT,CSADPRVPSAPTDTQYF
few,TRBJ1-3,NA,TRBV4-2,TGTGCCAGCAACCAAGATAGTGGAATTTTTTCTCGAAACACCATATATTTT,CASNQDSGIFSRNTIYF
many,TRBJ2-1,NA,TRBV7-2,TGTGCCAGCAGCTTAGCGCTAAGTATCCACAATGAGCAGTTCTTC,CASSLALSIHNEQFF
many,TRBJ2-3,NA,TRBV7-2,TGTGCCAGCAGCTTAGCGGCAGGGGCTTCAGATACGCAGTATTTT,CASSLAAGASDTQYF
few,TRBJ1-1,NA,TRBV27,TGTGCCAGCAGTCTAGTGGGGGGAATGGGGCCTGAAGCTTTCTTT,CASSLVGGMGPEAFF
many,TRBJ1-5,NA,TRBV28,TGTGCCAGCAGGTCTAGCAATCAGCCCCAGCATTTT,CASRSSNQPQHF
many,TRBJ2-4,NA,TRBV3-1,TGTGCCAGCAGCCAAGAAGGTGCTGGGGGGAACATTCAGTACTTC,CASSQEGAGGNIQYF
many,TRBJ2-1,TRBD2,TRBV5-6,TGTGCCAGCAGCTGGACTAGCGGCAATGAGCAGTTCTTC,CASSWTSGNEQFF
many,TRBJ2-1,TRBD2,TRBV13,TGTGCCAGCAGCTCCAACCTAAGCGGGAGGGAACAAACTGAGCGTTACAATGAGCAGTTCTTC,CASSSNLSGREQTERYNEQFF
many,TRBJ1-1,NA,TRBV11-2,TGTGCCAGCAGCCCCCAAACTTTAGGACAGAGGAACACTGAAGCTTTCTTT,CASSPQTLGQRNTEAFF
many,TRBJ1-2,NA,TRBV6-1,TGTGCCAGCAGACCGACAGTAGGCGACTATGGCTACACCTTC,CASRPTVGDYGYTF
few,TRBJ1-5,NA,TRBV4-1,TGCGCCAGCGGCCAAGTTAGGGAACAGCCCCAGCATTTT,CASGQVREQPQHF